This T cell receptor beta chain appears in the sequencing data of a study of cytomegalovirus exposure and HLA in healthy donors. The PCR made use of 60 Vbeta and 13 Jbeta primers. Some clones are missing from TCRdb's copy, which holds only in-frame ones; the method was immunoSEQ multiplex PCR. The sample consists of under 200,000 clones, around 74% of them appearing once. About this clone itself: Its antigen is as yet unknown.

Study-level findings and limits: There were under 200 TCR beta chains listed as cytomegalovirus-associated. One variant, a missense change in DCLRE1C, was linked in a later analysis to TCR beta V- and J-gene trimming.

Sequencing was done on a sample of PBMCs. This sequence was found in a young woman in good health and CMV-seronegative.

CDR3 DNA sequence: TGTGCCAGCAGTTACCCAGGCAATCAGCCCCAGCATTTT. As protein: CASSYPGNQPQHF. The J gene is TRBJ1-5, the V gene TRBV6-6; D gene unclear. The V gene's germline CDR1 is MNHNY and CDR2 SVGAGI (reference sequence). This CDR3 spans 13 amino acids. V was cut by 2 bases and J by 2 bases, with 4 bases left in between.